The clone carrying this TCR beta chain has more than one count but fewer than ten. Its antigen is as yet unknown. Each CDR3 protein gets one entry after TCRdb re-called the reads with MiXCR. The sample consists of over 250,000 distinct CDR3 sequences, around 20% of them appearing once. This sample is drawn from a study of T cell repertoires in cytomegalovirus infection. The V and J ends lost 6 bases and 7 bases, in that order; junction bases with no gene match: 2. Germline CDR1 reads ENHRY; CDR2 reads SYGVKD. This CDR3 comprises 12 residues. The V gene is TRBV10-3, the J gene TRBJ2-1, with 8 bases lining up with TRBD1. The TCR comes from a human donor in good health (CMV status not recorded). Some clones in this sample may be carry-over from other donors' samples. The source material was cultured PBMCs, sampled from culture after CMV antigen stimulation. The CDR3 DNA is TGTGCCATCAGCCGGACAGGGAATGAGCAGTTCTTC. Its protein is CAISRTGNEQFF.